This T cell receptor beta chain stems from a study of cytomegalovirus exposure and HLA in healthy donors. At the level of the study: Earlier findings included 100 million to 130 million unique TCR beta sequences obtained from around 180 million T cells. Study-level results: Among the CMV-associated chains, a few were confirmed in vitro as specific for CMV antigens.

In its sample, this clone was seen once. The target antigen is unknown. The CDR3 has 16 residues. CDR1 is SGDLS, CDR2 YYNGEE, per germline. The ends were cut back, 4 bases at V and 4 bases at J, with 20 bases in the middle. Use of 60 Vbeta and 13 Jbeta primers characterized the PCR. Clones were read by immunoSEQ multiplex PCR, and TCRdb kept only the in-frame ones, dropping some. The table shows some 150,000 clones, with 80% occurring only once. The sample was PBMCs. The V and J genes are TRBV9 and TRBJ2-5, with D possibly matching TRBD1 (6 bases). The origin of this receptor is a woman aged 50 to 65 in good health and CMV-seropositive. The CDR3 loop reads CASSLGQTKSRETQYF. CDR3 sequence (DNA): TGTGCCAGCAGCCTAGGACAGACAAAGTCCCGAGAGACCCAGTACTTC.